This T cell receptor beta chain was identified in a study of T cell repertoires in cytomegalovirus infection. Study details: Indicated by public TCR beta signatures were CMV infection and matching HLA type. Whole-study results and caveats: Pooled public TCR beta family frequency picked out CMV carriers with the relevant HLA.

This clonotype was detected only a few times. Antigen: not known. Germline CDR1 MNHEY, CDR2 SVGEGT. This CDR3 is 13 amino acids long. The germline V and J ends were trimmed by 0 bases and 10 bases, with 9 bases remaining between them. In TCRdb, the reads were re-called with MiXCR into one record per CDR3 protein. The table has a few hundred thousand distinct CDR3 sequences, over 20% seen once. This receptor was obtained from a human donor in good health (CMV status not recorded). Some clones in this sample may be carry-over from other donors' samples. Material: CD8+ T cells from PBMCs. The chain combines TRBV6-2 or TRBV6-3 with TRBJ2-2; no clear D gene. This chain's CDR3 is CASSYSNPEELFF. CDR3 sequence (DNA): TGTGCCAGCAGTTACTCGAATCCTGAGGAGCTGTTTTTT.